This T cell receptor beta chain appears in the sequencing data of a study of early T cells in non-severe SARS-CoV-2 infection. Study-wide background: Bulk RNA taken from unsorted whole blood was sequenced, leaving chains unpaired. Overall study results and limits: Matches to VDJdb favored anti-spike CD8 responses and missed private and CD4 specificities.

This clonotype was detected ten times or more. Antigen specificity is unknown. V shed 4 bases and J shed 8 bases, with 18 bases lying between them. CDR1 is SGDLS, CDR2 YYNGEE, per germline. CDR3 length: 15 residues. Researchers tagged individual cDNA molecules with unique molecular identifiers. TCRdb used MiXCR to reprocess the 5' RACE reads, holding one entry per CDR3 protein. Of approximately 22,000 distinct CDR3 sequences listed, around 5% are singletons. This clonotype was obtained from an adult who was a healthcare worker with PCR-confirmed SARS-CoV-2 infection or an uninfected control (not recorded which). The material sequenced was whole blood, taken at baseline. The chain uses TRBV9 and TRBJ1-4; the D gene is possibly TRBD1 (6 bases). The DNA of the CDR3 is TGTGCCAGCAGCTTCACCGGGACAAACATAGAAAAACTGTTTTTT. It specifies CASSFTGTNIEKLFF.